These T cell receptor beta chains were read from a single sample in a study of cytomegalovirus exposure and HLA in healthy donors. Produced via immunoSEQ multiplex PCR; TCRdb's table is partial and in-frame only. The sample lists 150,000 to 200,000 clones, 70% to 90% occurring once. Sequences were obtained from PBMCs. The receptors originated from a man aged 18 to 29 in good health and CMV-seropositive. CDR3s include the opening cysteine and the closing phenylalanine or tryptophan. D genes are given only for firm matches. Rows may omit the clone size; those that give it use once, few, many or a size class.

>TRBJ2-4|TRBV5-1|TRBD1|NA
CASSLYTGDLAKNIQYF
TGCGCCAGCAGCTTGTACACAGGGGATCTAGCCAAAAACATTCAGTACTTC
>TRBJ2-7|TRBV6-1|NA|NA
CASNPGSEYYEQYF
TGTGCCAGCAACCCCGGTTCGGAGTACTACGAGCAGTACTTC
>TRBJ1-1|TRBV4-3|NA|NA
CASSQEGGMRTEAFF
TGCGCCAGCAGCCAAGAAGGGGGTATGAGGACTGAAGCTTTCTTT
>TRBJ2-3|TRBV9|TRBD2|NA
CASSLSSGGATDTQYF
TGTGCCAGCAGCTTATCTAGCGGGGGGGCCACAGATACGCAGTATTTT
>TRBJ2-5|TRBV27|TRBD2|NA
CASSSAGGRETQYF
TGTGCCAGCAGCTCAGCGGGGGGGCGAGAGACCCAGTACTTC
>TRBJ2-5|TRBV5-6|NA|NA
CASSFGQKETQYF
TGTGCCAGCAGCTTTGGGCAGAAAGAGACCCAGTACTTC
>TRBJ2-2|TRBV5-1|NA|NA
CASSLVRAAGELFF
TGCGCCAGCAGCTTGGTCAGGGCGGCCGGGGAGCTGTTTTTT
>TRBJ1-5|TRBV6-5|NA|NA
CASSGRGHSQPQHF
TGTGCCAGCTCGGGCAGGGGCCACAGTCAGCCCCAGCATTTT
>TRBJ2-3|TRBV15|TRBD1|once
CATSTRDRVPDTQYF
TGTGCCACCAGCACTCGGGACAGGGTCCCAGATACGCAGTATTTT
>TRBJ1-1|TRBV5-1|NA|few
CASSSGAVNTEAFF
TGCGCCAGCAGCTCCGGAGCAGTGAACACTGAAGCTTTCTTT
>TRBJ2-1|TRBV19|TRBD2|NA
CASGTSGGAYNEQFF
TGTGCCAGTGGGACTAGCGGGGGAGCCTACAATGAGCAGTTCTTC
>TRBJ2-5|TRBV11-2|TRBD2|NA
CASSLGLAGGSYQETQYF
TGTGCCAGCAGCTTAGGGCTAGCGGGGGGCTCGTACCAAGAGACCCAGTACTTC
>TRBJ2-2|TRBV19|TRBD1|NA
CASSSPTGGSPGELFF
TGTGCCAGTAGTTCGCCGACAGGGGGAAGTCCCGGGGAGCTGTTTTTT
>TRBJ2-5|TRBV19|TRBD2|NA
CARKRAGEIRETQYF
TGTGCCAGGAAAAGAGCGGGGGAGATTAGGGAGACCCAGTACTTC
>TRBJ2-7|TRBV30|NA|NA
CAWTNLRDSASLERYF
TGTGCCTGGACCAATCTCCGGGACTCAGCCTCTCTCGAGCGGTACTTC
>TRBJ2-2|TRBV6-5|NA|few
CASAGPTGELFF
TGTGCCAGCGCAGGGCCGACCGGGGAGCTGTTTTTT
>TRBJ1-1|TRBV6-5|NA|NA
CASSYGSGIVNTEAFF
TGTGCCAGCAGTTATGGGTCAGGGATTGTGAACACTGAAGCTTTCTTT
>TRBJ2-7|TRBV5-1|TRBD2|NA
CASSLSSGPYEQYF
TGCGCCAGCAGCTTGTCTAGCGGCCCCTACGAGCAGTACTTC
>TRBJ2-6|TRBV2|TRBD2|few
CATGLAGLGANVLTF
TGTGCCACCGGACTAGCGGGTCTTGGGGCCAACGTCCTGACTTTC
>TRBJ2-6|TRBV5-5|TRBD2|NA
CASSPRLASGANVLTF
TGTGCCAGCAGCCCACGACTAGCTAGTGGGGCCAACGTCCTGACTTTC
>TRBJ2-3|TRBV9|TRBD2|NA
CASSAPTSGGAADTQYF
TGTGCCAGCAGCGCGCCCACTAGCGGGGGGGCCGCAGATACGCAGTATTTT
>TRBJ1-1|TRBV4-1|NA|few
CASSQERLGRAFF
TGCGCCAGCAGCCAAGAGCGCTTAGGGAGGGCTTTCTTT
>TRBJ1-4|TRBV7-2|NA|NA
CASSLDRATNEKLFF
TGTGCCAGCAGCTTAGACCGAGCAACTAATGAAAAACTGTTTTTT
>TRBJ2-2|TRBV6-4|NA|few
CASSDTVVPTGELFF
TGTGCCAGCAGTGACACGGTAGTCCCGACCGGGGAGCTGTTTTTT
>TRBJ2-5|TRBV6-1|NA|NA
CASSENWAVIRETQYF
TGTGCCAGCAGTGAAAATTGGGCAGTCATAAGAGAGACCCAGTACTTC
>TRBJ2-3|TRBV10-3|TRBD2|NA
CAISESSGGATDTQYF
TGTGCCATCAGTGAGTCAAGCGGGGGGGCCACAGATACGCAGTATTTT
>TRBJ2-1|TRBV7-9|NA|NA
CSSSHLRQENSYNEQFF
TGTTCCAGCAGCCACTTAAGACAGGAGAACTCCTACAATGAGCAGTTCTTC
>TRBJ2-7|TRBV5-4|NA|NA
CASSANLQASEQYF
TGTGCCAGCAGCGCCAACCTACAGGCCTCCGAGCAGTACTTC
>TRBJ2-7|TRBV18|NA|NA
CASSPQRASGEQYF
TGTGCCAGCTCACCACAGCGTGCTTCGGGCGAGCAGTACTTC
>TRBJ2-5|TRBV2|TRBD1|NA
CASSPLGKGQGDREQYF
TGTGCCAGCAGTCCCTTAGGTAAGGGACAGGGGGATCGGGAGCAGTACTTC
>TRBJ2-1|TRBV7-9|NA|NA
CASSLKGYNEQFF
TGTGCCAGCAGCTTAAAGGGGTACAATGAGCAGTTCTTC
>TRBJ1-2|TRBV10-1|TRBD1|NA
CASSGPGQGANYGYTF
TGCGCCAGCAGTGGTCCGGGACAGGGGGCGAACTATGGCTACACCTTC
>TRBJ2-7|TRBV13|TRBD1|NA
CASSLADRVHEQYF
TGTGCCAGCAGCTTAGCGGACAGGGTCCACGAGCAGTACTTC
>TRBJ1-2|TRBV9|NA|once
CASSPLSGLYGYTF
TGTGCCAGCAGCCCCCTAAGCGGTCTTTATGGCTACACCTTC
>TRBJ1-6|TRBV5-4|NA|few
CASSLGSDNSPLHF
TGTGCCAGCAGCTTGGGATCAGATAATTCACCCCTCCACTTT
>TRBJ2-2|TRBV6-1|TRBD1|NA
CASRPGTGAGGELFF
TGTGCCAGCAGACCGGGGACAGGGGCTGGCGGGGAGCTGTTTTTT
>TRBJ1-2|TRBV19|TRBD1|NA
CASSYPGGIHYGYTF
TGTGCCAGTAGTTACCCAGGGGGCATTCACTATGGCTACACCTTC
>TRBJ1-3|TRBV30|NA|NA
CAWSVNRQSSGNTIYF
TGTGCCTGGAGTGTAAATAGACAAAGCTCTGGAAACACCATATATTTT
>TRBJ1-1|TRBV5-4|NA|NA
CASSQDFTANTEAFF
TGCGCCAGCAGCCAAGATTTTACAGCGAACACTGAAGCTTTCTTT
>TRBJ1-1|TRBV30|NA|NA
CALKPSNTEAFF
TGTGCCTTAAAGCCCTCGAACACTGAAGCTTTCTTT
>TRBJ2-5|TRBV27|NA|NA
CASSLGSRVGETQYF
TGTGCCAGCAGTTTAGGAAGCAGGGTAGGGGAGACCCAGTACTTC
>TRBJ2-3|TRBV10-3|NA|NA
CAISGSGTTDTQYF
TGTGCCATCAGTGGGAGCGGAACCACAGATACGCAGTATTTC
>TRBJ1-5|TRBV2|TRBD1|few
CASTDRGLDQPQHF
TGTGCCAGCACTGACAGGGGGCTGGATCAGCCCCAGCATTTT
>TRBJ1-2|TRBV5-8|NA|NA
CASSSGINYGYTF
TGTGCCAGCAGCTCGGGGATTAACTATGGCTACACCTTC
>TRBJ2-5|TRBV5-8|TRBD2|once
CASSAGTSGGQETQYF
TGTGCCAGCAGCGCCGGGACTAGCGGGGGCCAAGAGACCCAGTACTTC
>TRBJ2-5|TRBV27|TRBD1|NA
CASSLADRLQTQYF
TGTGCCAGCAGTTTAGCGGACAGGCTCCAGACCCAGTACTTC
>TRBJ1-2|TRBV15|TRBD1|NA
CATRTGTGAYGYTF
TGTGCCACCAGGACCGGGACAGGGGCCTATGGCTACACCTTC
>TRBJ1-1|TRBV28|NA|NA
CASSQAGHQNTEAFF
TGTGCCAGCAGCCAGGCGGGGCATCAGAACACTGAAGCTTTCTTT
>TRBJ1-1|TRBV25-1|TRBD1|NA
CASSGTGWFEAFF
TGTGCCAGCAGTGGGACAGGGTGGTTTGAAGCTTTCTTT
>TRBJ1-5|TRBV7-6|NA|NA
CARDDGQGYQPQHF
TGTGCCAGGGATGATGGGCAGGGGTACCAGCCCCAGCATTTT
>TRBJ2-3|TRBV2|TRBD2|NA
CASSTYRAGGHPDTQYF
TGTGCCAGCAGTACCTATAGAGCGGGGGGCCATCCAGATACGCAGTATTTT
>TRBJ2-5|TRBV11-2|TRBD1|once
CASSLDPGQGLETQYF
TGTGCCAGCAGCTTGGATCCGGGACAGGGGTTAGAGACCCAGTACTTC
>TRBJ1-6|TRBV19|NA|NA
CATSSGSRVMKNSPLHF
TGTGCCACCAGTTCGGGGTCCCGGGTTATGAAGAATTCACCCCTCCACTTT
>TRBJ1-6|TRBV7-2|TRBD1|NA
CASSLQGARNSPLHF
TGTGCCAGCAGCTTACAGGGGGCGCGGAATTCACCCCTCCACTTT